This record concerns one T cell receptor (beta chain) sequence. Its antigen is not yet known. Nothing much larger sits one base from this clone, and base qualities are not available. The cohort comprised around 700 healthy bone marrow donors. Cohort members were all nominally healthy when sampled, although unrecorded immune exposures were likely present. The donor tested CMV seropositive and was one of the 289 seropositive cohort members. A peripheral blood sample was collected from each donor, and TCR beta sequencing was performed on peripheral blood mononuclear cells. The Qiagen DNeasy Blood Extraction Kit was used to extract genomic DNA from the blood cell samples. Looking up the germline V gene yields CDR1 MDHEN and CDR2 SYDVKM. Counted from cysteine to phenylalanine, this CDR3 has 11 amino acids. Solely the CDR3 DNA is kept, with 33 bases framed from the first base. V is reduced by 6 bases and J by 7 bases, leaving a spacing of 9 bases between them.

This record belongs to a study of cytomegalovirus exposure and HLA in healthy donors (dated by TCRdb to the late 2010s). As for the study more broadly: In an earlier analysis of 550 to 750 of the donors, 276 Gb of sequence data and roughly 100 million unique TCR beta sequences from roughly 180 million T cells were reported. Roughly 310 gigabases of sequencing data and tens of millions of unique TCR sequences were included in an early release covering several hundred HLA-typed donors. The genetic ancestry cluster associated with self-reported Caucasian donors included about four fifths of the roughly 390 genotyped donors. The study aimed to test whether signatures of past pathogen exposure could be identified by cataloging public T cell receptors. The T cell repertoires of under 700 subjects were profiled by immunosequencing and related to cytomegalovirus serostatus. In addition to the first cohort of 650 to 800 subjects, a separate validation cohort of over 90 different subjects was used. The study combined high-throughput TCR immunosequencing, statistical association of individual TCRs with disease status, and machine learning to predict cytomegalovirus infection status. To study patterns of TCR occurrence, a later analysis re-analyzed previously published TCR beta repertoires from around 670 donors and added high-resolution HLA genotyping. The later analysis used no new phenotypic data to find candidate immune exposures, relying instead on TCR beta sequences and their occurrence across donors. An earlier analysis of approximately 580 of the donors used high-throughput TCR beta sequencing to judge whether each TCR beta V gene segment behaved as functional or pseudogenic. Donor age, sex, ethnicity and CMV serostatus were compiled alongside the repertoire data. Genome-wide SNP genotypes for about three fifths of the roughly 670 donors were used in a later genetic analysis, which treated that subset as a discovery cohort. All discovery cohort repertoires had been generated using a single sequencing platform. Class I and class II HLA loci were covered by the typing at four-digit resolution. The number of donors typed differed by locus, with roughly 620-640 for A, B, C, DRB1 and DQB1, around 500 for DQA1, over 600 for DPA1, and some 470 for DPB1. Five DR-DQ haplotypes were treated as single units for association and clustering because of strong linkage in the cohort. On average, around 240,000 unique TCR beta nucleotide sequences were sequenced per donor among some 430 genotyped donors of the cohort, with 15% to 20% of those sequences being non-productive. Results the study describes overall, beyond this receptor: The cohort was sequenced for TCR beta chains only, and without alpha or paired-chain data the features that could be detected were limited. Linkage disequilibrium might explain the correlated functional status among segregating V segments, but an unknown experimental factor could not be ruled out. While some public TCRs were present in many individuals, most TCR sequences turned up only very rarely across donors. In vitro tests confirmed that a few of the cytomegalovirus-associated TCR beta chains recognize cytomegalovirus antigens. The presence/absence analyses assumed that sequencing depth was roughly uniform across donors, and that assumption may not be true. A total of about 150 TCR beta chains were listed by the study as associated with cytomegalovirus. The authors suggested that the approach could potentially be extended to other disease states and immunological phenotypes. In a later analysis, several top co-occurrence clusters were reported to appear linked to parvovirus B19, influenza, CMV and Epstein-Barr virus. Assigning TCR associations to individual alleles was difficult when HLA alleles, especially DR and DQ, strongly co-occurred. A cluster of highly shared sequence variants was judged likely to be a technical artifact of the sequencing pipeline. A later genetic analysis reported fewer N-insertions in productive TCRs among donors in an Asian-associated ancestry cluster than the roughly 690-donor mean. In a later analysis, around 17,000 TCR beta sequences were associated with specific HLA alleles at a false discovery rate of 0.05. An earlier analysis of approximately 500 of the donors showed that most TCR beta V segments appeared in productive rearrangements either about 87% or about 30% of the time, which broadly matched IMGT annotations. Immune exposure information for the cohort was limited to CMV serostatus. In both the original and validation cohorts, the classifier was reported to diagnose cytomegalovirus status with high specificity and sensitivity. Because HLA typing was unavailable for some donors at each locus, only the typed subset was used in association tests. A later analysis found that most CMV-associated TCR beta chains appeared HLA-restricted, with HLA associations seemingly driven largely by CMV exposure. Some IMGT-functional V segments, including TRBV6-2 and TRBV6-3, could not be distinguished by the 87-base-pair reads and were therefore excluded. According to a later analysis, TCR association rates differed among HLA loci, with DRB1 alleles showing the most associated TCRs and HLA-C alleles showing the fewest. In a later analysis, HLA-associated TCR beta chains were found to be more clonally expanded and to have lower generation probabilities than equally common non-associated chains. Because counts were too low, around 17 rarely observed V segments, including chromosome 9 orphons, were left out of the earlier analysis of approximately 580 of the donors. A further reported finding was that TCR beta sequences accurately predicted the HLA-A and HLA-B alleles for most subjects in the first cohort. In a later genetic analysis, a missense DCLRE1C variant was associated with V-gene and J-gene trimming of TCR beta chains, and the association was replicated in an independent cohort.

The library came from the immunoSEQ multiplex PCR assay. For the multiplex PCR, a mixture combining 60 forward primers for TCR Vbeta segments and 13 reverse primers for TCR Jbeta segments was used. The CDR3 region of rearranged TCR beta genes was amplified from genomic DNA by a multiplex PCR assay. Amplified TCR beta libraries were sequenced as 87-base-pair reads on the Illumina HiSeq System. The original methods were these. In a later analysis, roughly 80 million unique TCR beta chains were counted across the approximately 640 repertoires, and roughly 11 million of these chains were shared by at least two donors. To remove PCR and sequencing errors, raw reads were error-corrected and collapsed into unique sequences using a nearest-neighbor algorithm that merged closely related sequences. To assign V, D and J gene segments, CDR3 sequences were aligned to IMGT reference sequences. For a sequence to be retained, a match of at least six nucleotides was required to both a V gene segment and a J gene segment. A rearrangement was called productive if the CDR3 had no stop codons and remained in frame with V and J, and every other rearrangement was called non-productive. Following IMGT convention, CDR3 was defined as the stretch from the second conserved V-encoded cysteine to the conserved J-encoded phenylalanine. In an earlier analysis of approximately 590 of the donors, sequences lacking an unambiguous match to a single V gene segment were excluded. In an earlier analysis of approximately 610 of the donors, V segments were called functional above 56.7% productive rearrangements and were called segregating when the between-donor standard deviation exceeded 5%. A statistical classification framework was built for diagnosing cytomegalovirus status from the catalog of TCR beta chain sequences. A later analysis assigned V and J genes by comparing TCR nucleotide sequences with IMGT/GENE-DB human TR gene sequences. In a later analysis, CDR3 sequences and most-parsimonious VDJ recombination scenarios were assigned using the TCRdist pipeline. A later analysis defined each TCR beta chain by its CDR3 amino acid sequence plus V-gene family, and excluded reads lacking a unique V-gene family. As a way to deal with suspected cross-contamination and a sequencing artifact, a later analysis dropped approximately 590 nucleotide sequences that were highly shared and had low generation probability. A later analysis calculated a clonal expansion index for each public chain from normalized within-repertoire ranks of inferred template counts. In a later analysis, generation probabilities were computed using a VDJ recombination model fitted to out-of-frame rearrangements, and the results were checked against IGoR. In a later analysis, TCR-TCR, TCR-HLA and TCR-CMV co-occurrence was scored with hypergeometric tests, and a repertoire-size bias correction was applied to TCR pairs. False discovery rates were estimated in a later analysis by permuting HLA or CMV assignments 20 times. A later analysis grouped co-occurring TCRs with DBSCAN, adding TCRdist sequence similarity when clustering within HLA-allele-positive subsets. Repertoires with fewer than 30,000 or more than 120,000 public chains were left out of co-occurrence clustering, as were five repertoires with anomalous nucleotide sharing. Sourced from immuneACCESS, this table was stored by TCRdb with only in-frame sequences that have V and J called. A share of the clones is absent; for the studies checked, an unresolved V gene accounts for under half, and the remainder has no known explanation. V, J and clone size are those of that table, while D and trimming were read from the DNA. Counted in this sample were about 100,000 clones; roughly 76% of them appeared once. The biggest ten clones account for 15% to 20% of the sample.

The sequence was collected from a woman aged 60-75 years in good health and CMV-seropositive. The sequence joins TRBV28 to TRBJ1-2; the best D guess is TRBD1, with 6 bases matching. Sequenced material: PBMCs. The CDR3 region has the sequence CASRNRVGYTF. The nucleotides are TGTGCCAGCAGAAACAGGGTTGGCTACACCTTC.